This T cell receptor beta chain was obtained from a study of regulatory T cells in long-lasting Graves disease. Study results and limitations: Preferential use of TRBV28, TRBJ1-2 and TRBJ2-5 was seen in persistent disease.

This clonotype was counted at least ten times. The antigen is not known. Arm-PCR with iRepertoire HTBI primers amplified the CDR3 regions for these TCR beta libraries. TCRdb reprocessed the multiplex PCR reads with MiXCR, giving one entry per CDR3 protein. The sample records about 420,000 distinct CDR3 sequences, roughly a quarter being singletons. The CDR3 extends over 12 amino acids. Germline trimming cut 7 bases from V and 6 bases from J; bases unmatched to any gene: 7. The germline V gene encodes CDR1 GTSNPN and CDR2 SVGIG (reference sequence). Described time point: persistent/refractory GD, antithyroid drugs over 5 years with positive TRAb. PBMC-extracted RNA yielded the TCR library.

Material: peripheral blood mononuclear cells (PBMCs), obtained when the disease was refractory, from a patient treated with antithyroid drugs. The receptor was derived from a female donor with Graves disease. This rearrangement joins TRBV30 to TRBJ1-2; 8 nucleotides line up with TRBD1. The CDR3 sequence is CAFQGAQNGYTF. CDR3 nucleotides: TGTGCCTTCCAGGGGGCGCAGAATGGCTACACCTTC.